Listed below are T cell receptor beta chains from one sample, sequenced in a study of monozygotic twins with cystic fibrosis. The table came from immunoSEQ multiplex PCR; TCRdb's copy has only in-frame clones and leaves some out. The sample contains tens of thousands of clones, 85% to 95% of which appear only once. The specimen was blood. All receptors derive from a girl aged 2-10 years with cystic fibrosis. The CDR3 runs from the conserved cysteine through the conserved F or W. The D gene is left open where the match is weak. Clone size, where shown, is once, few, many, or a class for clones that have expanded.

v_call	clone_size	d_call	j_call	cdr3_aa	cdr3_nt
TRBV5-4	once	NA	TRBJ1-4	CASSLGGTTNEKLFF	TGTGCCAGCAGCTTGGGGGGCACAACGAACGAAAAACTGTTTTTT
TRBV7-9	once	NA	TRBJ1-5	CASSLQGQPQHF	TGTGCCAGCAGCCTACAGGGCCAGCCCCAGCATTTT
TRBV5-4	NA	NA	TRBJ2-2	CASSKLGRRNTGELFF	TGTGCCAGCAGCAAATTGGGACGGAGGAACACCGGGGAGCTGTTTTTT
TRBV5-1	NA	TRBD1	TRBJ2-5	CASSYSQGAFETQYF	TGCGCCAGCAGCTACAGTCAGGGGGCATTCGAGACCCAGTACTTC
TRBV5-4	NA	NA	TRBJ2-2	CASRQTTGTGFTGELFF	TGTGCCAGCAGACAAACAACCGGGACGGGATTCACCGGGGAGCTGTTTTTT
TRBV28	NA	TRBD1	TRBJ2-7	CASSETGWEQYF	TGTGCCAGCAGTGAGACAGGGTGGGAGCAGTACTTC
TRBV7-9	once	NA	TRBJ1-1	CASSLVVSTDSRGHTEAFF	TGTGCCAGCAGCTTAGTGGTTAGTACGGACAGCCGAGGCCACACTGAAGCTTTCTTT
TRBV6-5	NA	TRBD1	TRBJ1-6	CASTLTGGNSPLHF	TGTGCCAGCACTCTGACAGGGGGTAATTCACCCCTCCACTTT
TRBV9	once	NA	TRBJ1-1	CASSGWGARDTEAFF	TGTGCCAGCAGCGGGTGGGGGGCGCGGGACACTGAAGCTTTCTTT
TRBV6-5	once	TRBD2	TRBJ2-2	CASSSRGENTGELFF	TGTGCCAGCAGTTCACGGGGGGAAAACACCGGGGAGCTGTTTTTT
TRBV9	NA	TRBD2	TRBJ2-1	CASSVAGGGYNEQFF	TGTGCCAGCAGCGTAGCGGGGGGAGGGTACAATGAGCAGTTCTTC
TRBV6-5	once	TRBD1	TRBJ1-1	CASSYDHSGGREAFF	TGTGCCAGCAGTTACGACCACTCAGGGGGGAGAGAAGCTTTCTTT
TRBV5-8	NA	TRBD2	TRBJ2-1	CASSLLYSGGEQFF	TGTGCCAGCAGCTTGTTGTACTCGGGAGGTGAGCAGTTCTTC
TRBV6-6	once	NA	TRBJ1-5	CASSYQGNQPQHF	TGTGCCAGCAGTTACCAGGGAAATCAGCCCCAGCATTTT
TRBV10-2	NA	NA	TRBJ1-1	CASSEVVNTEAFF	TGCGCCAGCAGTGAGGTTGTGAACACTGAAGCTTTCTTT
TRBV9	NA	NA	TRBJ2-1	CASSVASQEVNEQFF	TGTGCCAGCAGCGTAGCATCGCAGGAAGTCAATGAGCAGTTCTTC
TRBV6-5	once	NA	TRBJ1-1	CASSYSATEAFF	TGTGCCAGCAGTTACTCCGCGACTGAAGCTTTCTTT
TRBV21-1	NA	NA	TRBJ1-2	CASSKMRAGSRFDGYTF	TGTGCCAGCAGCAAAATGAGGGCAGGGAGTAGGTTTGATGGCTACACCTTC
TRBV14	NA	NA	TRBJ1-6	CASSQVGNSPLHF	TGTGCCAGCAGCCAAGTCGGGAATTCACCCCTCCACTTT
TRBV19	NA	NA	TRBJ1-1	CASSIQFLRQTMNTEAFF	TGTGCCAGTAGTATCCAATTTTTGAGACAGACCATGAACACTGAAGCTTTCTTT
TRBV19	NA	NA	TRBJ2-5	CASTQWAGTQETQYF	TGTGCCAGTACCCAGTGGGCGGGGACACAAGAGACCCAGTACTTC
TRBV7-2	NA	TRBD1	TRBJ1-5	CASSGMTGEMIYSNQPQHF	TGTGCCAGCAGCGGCATGACAGGGGAGATGATTTATAGCAATCAGCCCCAGCATTTT
TRBV5-1	NA	NA	TRBJ1-2	CASREQGSHNYGYTF	TGCGCCAGCAGGGAACAGGGAAGCCATAACTATGGCTACACCTTC
TRBV5-6	NA	TRBD1	TRBJ1-2	CASSLGDRAYGYTF	TGTGCCAGCAGCTTGGGGGACAGAGCCTATGGCTACACCTTC
TRBV27	once	TRBD2	TRBJ2-7	CASSPTLAAYEQYF	TGTGCCAGCAGTCCCACACTAGCGGCCTACGAGCAGTACTTC